This T cell receptor (beta chain) is from a study of shared clonotypes between healthy human individuals. Study-level results: Around 5% of naive CD4 clonotypes were shared across several donors.

TCRdb's copy holds only in-frame clones and misses some; the assay was immunoSEQ multiplex PCR. Among about 2.1 million clones listed, just under 95% were seen once. CDR1 and CDR2 (germline): SEHNR, FQNEAQ (reference sequence). V dropped 5 bases and J dropped 0 bases, with 8 bases sitting between them. The CDR3 is 14 residues long. Naive-designated CD8 cells lacked CD45RO, were positively enriched for CCR7, and omitted terminally differentiated effector memory CD45RA+ cells. With respect to this clone: Its antigen is unidentified.

The rearrangement links TRBV7-9 to TRBJ1-5; no clear D gene. This sequence originates from a man aged 18 to 30 in good health. Some clones in this sample may be carry-over from other donors' samples. Sequenced: naive CD8+ T cells from PBMCs. DNA of the CDR3: TGTGCCAGCAGCCTTATTAATAGCAATCAGCCCCAGCATTTT. It encodes CASSLINSNQPQHF.